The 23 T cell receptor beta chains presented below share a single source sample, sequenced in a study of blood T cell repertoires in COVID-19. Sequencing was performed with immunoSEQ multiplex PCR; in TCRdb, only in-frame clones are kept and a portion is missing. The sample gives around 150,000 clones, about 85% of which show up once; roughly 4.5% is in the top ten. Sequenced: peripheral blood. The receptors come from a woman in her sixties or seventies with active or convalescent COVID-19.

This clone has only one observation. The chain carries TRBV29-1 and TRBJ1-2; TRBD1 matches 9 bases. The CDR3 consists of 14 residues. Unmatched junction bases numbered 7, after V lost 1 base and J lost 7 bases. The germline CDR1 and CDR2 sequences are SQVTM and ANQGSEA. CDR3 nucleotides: TGCAGCGTTGAAGGAACAGGGGGCCACGGTGGCTACACCTTC. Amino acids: CSVEGTGGHGGYTF. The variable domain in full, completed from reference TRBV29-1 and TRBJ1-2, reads SAVISQKPSRDICQRGTSLTIQCQVDSQVTMMFWYRQQPGQSLTLIATANQGSEATYESGFVIDKFPISRPNLTFSTLTVSNMSPEDSSIYLCSVEGTGGHGGYTFGSGTRLTVV.

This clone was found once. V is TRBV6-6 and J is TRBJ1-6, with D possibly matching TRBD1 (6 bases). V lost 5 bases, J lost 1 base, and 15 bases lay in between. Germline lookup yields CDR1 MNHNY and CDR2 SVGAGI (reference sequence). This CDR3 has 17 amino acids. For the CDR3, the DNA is TGTGCCAGCAGTCCCACAGGGAAAGTTTCCTATAATTCACCCCTCCACTTT. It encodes CASSPTGKVSYNSPLHF.

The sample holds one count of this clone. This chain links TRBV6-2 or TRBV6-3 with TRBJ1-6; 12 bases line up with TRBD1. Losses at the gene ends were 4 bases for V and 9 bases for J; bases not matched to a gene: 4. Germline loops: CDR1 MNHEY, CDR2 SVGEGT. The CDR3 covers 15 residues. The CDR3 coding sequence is TGTGCCAGCAGTTGGCCGGGACAGGGGGCTTCACCCCTCCACTTT. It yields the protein CASSWPGQGASPLHF.

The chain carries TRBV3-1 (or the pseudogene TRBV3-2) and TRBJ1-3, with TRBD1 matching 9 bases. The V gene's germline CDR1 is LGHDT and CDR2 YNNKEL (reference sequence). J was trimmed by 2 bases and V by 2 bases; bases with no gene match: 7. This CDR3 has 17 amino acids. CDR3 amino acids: CASSQTRYRGPGNTIYF. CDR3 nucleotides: TGTGCCAGCAGCCAAACCCGCTACAGGGGGCCTGGAAACACCATATATTTT.

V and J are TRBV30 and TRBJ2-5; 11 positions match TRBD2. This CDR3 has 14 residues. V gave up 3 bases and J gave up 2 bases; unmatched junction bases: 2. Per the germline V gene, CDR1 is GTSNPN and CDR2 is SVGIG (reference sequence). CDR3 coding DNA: TGTGCCTGGAGGGTAGCGGGGGGGCAAGAGACCCAGTACTTC. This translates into CAWRVAGGQETQYF.

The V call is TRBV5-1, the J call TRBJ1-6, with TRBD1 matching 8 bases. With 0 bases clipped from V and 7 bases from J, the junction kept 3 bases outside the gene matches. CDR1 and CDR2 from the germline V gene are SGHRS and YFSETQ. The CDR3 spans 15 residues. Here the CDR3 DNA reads TGCGCCAGCAGCTTGGAGACAGGGGACAATTCACCCCTCCACTTT. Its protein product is CASSLETGDNSPLHF.

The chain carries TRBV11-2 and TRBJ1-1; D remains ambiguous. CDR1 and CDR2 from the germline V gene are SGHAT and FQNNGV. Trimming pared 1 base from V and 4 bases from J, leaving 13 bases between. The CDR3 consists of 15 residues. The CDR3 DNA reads TGTGCCAGCAGCTTAGTGACACCCGATGTCACTGAAGCTTTCTTT. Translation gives CASSLVTPDVTEAFF.

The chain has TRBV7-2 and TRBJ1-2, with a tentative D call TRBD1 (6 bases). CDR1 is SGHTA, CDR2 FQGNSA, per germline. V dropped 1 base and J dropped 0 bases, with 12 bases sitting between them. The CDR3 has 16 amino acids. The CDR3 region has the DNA TGTGCCAGCAGCTTAGACGGGGGGCCAACTAACTATGGCTACACCTTC. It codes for CASSLDGGPTNYGYTF.

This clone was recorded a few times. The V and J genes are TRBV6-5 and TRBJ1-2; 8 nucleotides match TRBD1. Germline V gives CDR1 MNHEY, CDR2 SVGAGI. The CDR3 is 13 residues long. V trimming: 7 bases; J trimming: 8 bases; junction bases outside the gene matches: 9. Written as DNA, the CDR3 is TGTGCCAGCATGACGGACAGGGCCAGAGGCTACACCTTC. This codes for CASMTDRARGYTF.

CDR3 in amino acids: CASSVGGGLLEAFF. CDR3 nucleotides: TGTGCCAGCAGCGTAGGAGGGGGCCTCCTTGAAGCTTTCTTT. The chain has TRBV9 and TRBJ1-1; 7 bases match TRBD1. Trimming at V came to 0 bases and at J to 7 bases, leaving 6 bases not matched to a gene. This CDR3 is built from 14 residues. The germline CDR1 and CDR2 sequences are SGDLS and YYNGEE.

The CDR3 DNA follows: TGTGCCAGCAGTCTCACAGTTACCTACGAGCAGTACTTC. Encoded protein: CASSLTVTYEQYF. V gene TRBV6-5 combines with J gene TRBJ2-7, with D unclear. The CDR3 runs 13 residues. Trimming took off 5 bases at V and 2 bases at J, with 10 bases between the two ends. Germline assignment: CDR1 MNHEY and CDR2 SVGAGI.

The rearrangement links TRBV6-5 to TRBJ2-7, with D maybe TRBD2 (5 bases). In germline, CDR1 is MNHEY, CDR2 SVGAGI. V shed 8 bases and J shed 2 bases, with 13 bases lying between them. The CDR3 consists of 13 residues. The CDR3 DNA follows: TGTGCCAGCCGAGGACCGGGAACCTACGAGCAGTACTTC. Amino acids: CASRGPGTYEQYF.

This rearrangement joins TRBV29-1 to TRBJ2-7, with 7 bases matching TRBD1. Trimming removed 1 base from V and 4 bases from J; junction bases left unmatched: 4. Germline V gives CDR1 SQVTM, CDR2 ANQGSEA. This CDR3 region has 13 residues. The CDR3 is CSVEAQGMYEQYF. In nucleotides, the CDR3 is TGCAGCGTTGAAGCACAGGGGATGTACGAGCAGTACTTC.

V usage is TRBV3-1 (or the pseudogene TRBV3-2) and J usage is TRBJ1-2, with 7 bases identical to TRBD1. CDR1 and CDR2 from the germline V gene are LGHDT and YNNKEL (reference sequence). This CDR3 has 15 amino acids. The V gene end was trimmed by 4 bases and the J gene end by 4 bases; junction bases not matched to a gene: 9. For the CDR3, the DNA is TGTGCCAGCAGCCCCTCGGTAGGGGGCAGCTATGGCTACACCTTC. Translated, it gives CASSPSVGGSYGYTF.

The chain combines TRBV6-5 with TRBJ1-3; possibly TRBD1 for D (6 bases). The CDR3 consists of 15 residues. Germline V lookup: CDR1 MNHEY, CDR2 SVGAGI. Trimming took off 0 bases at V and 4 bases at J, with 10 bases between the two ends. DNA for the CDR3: TGTGCCAGCAGTTACTCGCCAGGGGTAGGAAACACCATATATTTT. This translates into CASSYSPGVGNTIYF.

The CDR3 sequence: CASSGHRGQFYNEQFF. In nucleotides, the CDR3 is TGTGCCAGCAGTGGTCACAGGGGGCAATTCTACAATGAGCAGTTCTTC. This chain uses TRBV6-2 or TRBV6-3 with TRBJ2-1, with 9 bases that match TRBD1. The CDR3 loop spans 16 amino acids. Germline assignment: CDR1 MNHEY and CDR2 SVGEGT. Germline trimming cut 5 bases from V and 3 bases from J; bases unmatched to any gene: 8.

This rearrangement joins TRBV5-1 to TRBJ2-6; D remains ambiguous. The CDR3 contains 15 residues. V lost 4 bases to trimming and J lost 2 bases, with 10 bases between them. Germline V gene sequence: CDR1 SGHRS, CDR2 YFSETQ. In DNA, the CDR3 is TGCGCCAGCAGCCCCCAGGAACCTGGGGCCAACGTCCTGACTTTC. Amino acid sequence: CASSPQEPGANVLTF.

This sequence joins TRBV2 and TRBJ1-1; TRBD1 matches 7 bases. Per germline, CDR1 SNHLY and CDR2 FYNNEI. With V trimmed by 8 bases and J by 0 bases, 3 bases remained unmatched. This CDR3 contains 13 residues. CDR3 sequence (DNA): TGTGCCAGCCGGGACAGCTTGAACACTGAAGCTTTCTTT. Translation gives CASRDSLNTEAFF.

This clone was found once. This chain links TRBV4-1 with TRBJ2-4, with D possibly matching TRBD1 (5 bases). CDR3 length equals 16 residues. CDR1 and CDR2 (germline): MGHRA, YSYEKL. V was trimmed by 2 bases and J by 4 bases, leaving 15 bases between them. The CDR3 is CASSQYAGSPKNIQYF. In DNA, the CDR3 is TGCGCCAGCAGCCAATACGCAGGGTCCCCAAAAAACATTCAGTACTTC.

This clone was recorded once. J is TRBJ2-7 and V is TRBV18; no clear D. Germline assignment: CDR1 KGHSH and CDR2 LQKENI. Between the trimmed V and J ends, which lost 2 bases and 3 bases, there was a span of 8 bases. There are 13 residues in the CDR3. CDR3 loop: CASSPSGDYEQYF. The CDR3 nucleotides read TGTGCCAGCTCACCATCAGGCGACTACGAGCAGTACTTC.

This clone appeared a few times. CDR3 coding DNA: TGTGCCAGTAGCTCACAGGGAGGCAATCAGCCCCAGCATTTT. Protein product: CASSSQGGNQPQHF. V gene TRBV19 combines with J gene TRBJ1-5, with D maybe TRBD1 (6 bases). Between the trimmed V and J ends, which lost 6 bases and 2 bases, there was a span of 11 bases. Germline CDR1 and CDR2: LNHDA and SQIVND (reference sequence). The CDR3 loop spans 14 amino acids.

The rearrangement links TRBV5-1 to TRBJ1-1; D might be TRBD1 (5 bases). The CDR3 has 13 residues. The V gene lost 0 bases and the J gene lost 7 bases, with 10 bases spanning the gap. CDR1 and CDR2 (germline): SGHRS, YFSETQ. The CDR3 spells CASSLGQSNEAFF. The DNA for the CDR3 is TGCGCCAGCAGCTTGGGACAGAGTAATGAAGCTTTCTTT.

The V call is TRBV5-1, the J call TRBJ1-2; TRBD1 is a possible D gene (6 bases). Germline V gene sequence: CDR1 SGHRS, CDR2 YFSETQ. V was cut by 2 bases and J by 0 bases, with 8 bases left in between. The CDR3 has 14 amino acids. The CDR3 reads CASSFGTTNYGYTF. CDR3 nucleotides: TGCGCCAGCAGCTTTGGGACAACTAACTATGGCTACACCTTC.